This T cell receptor (beta chain) was sequenced during a study of cytomegalovirus exposure and HLA in healthy donors. Healthy bone marrow donors formed the donor group. Though probably carrying unrecorded immune exposures, donors were nominally healthy at sampling. Trimming cost V 1 base and J 7 bases; bases outside gene matches: 25. Germline values: CDR1 SGHDN, CDR2 FVKESK. The CDR3 runs to 21 residues. Broader study findings: It was reported that TCR beta sequences correctly inferred the HLA-A and HLA-B alleles for most subjects. Later, TCR association rates were found to vary by HLA locus, highest for DRB1 and lowest for HLA-C.

Details on this clone: Antigen: not known.

13 Jbeta primers and 60 Vbeta primers were used for the PCR. The method was immunoSEQ multiplex PCR; TCRdb's version includes in-frame clones alone and lacks a portion of them. The sample comprises roughly 93,000 clones, about 70% of which are singletons, and 3% to 3.5% rests with the top ten. The clonotype originates from a middle-aged man in good health and CMV-seronegative. Sequenced sample: PBMCs. J is TRBJ1-3 and V is TRBV14, with 7 bases identical to TRBD1. The CDR3 DNA reads as TGTGCCAGCAGCCAAGTAATTGGGGGACCGGACAGGAAGGGCCGAGTGAACACCATATATTTT. This sequence encodes CASSQVIGGPDRKGRVNTIYF.